This paragraph reports one T cell receptor beta chain. CDR3 length equals 14 residues. V was trimmed by 5 bases and J by 5 bases, leaving 14 bases between them. Germline values: CDR1 MDHEN, CDR2 SYDVKM. The data were obtained in a study of shared clonotypes between healthy human individuals. Deep was the level at which the assay was run. Authors' methods: ImmunoSEQ yielded junction-only sequences lacking quality scores, so filtering differed. Only in-frame clones appear in the TCRdb table, and some are missing; sequencing was by immunoSEQ multiplex PCR. V, J and clone size are taken as reported in that table, and D and trimming were inferred from the DNA itself. Seen here are around 990,000 clones, 77% observed once, and the top ten hold approximately 0.95%.

The sample consisted of memory CD4+ T cells from PBMCs. The subset is: CD45RA-negative fraction. This TCR was recovered from a man younger than 35 in good health. Some clones in this sample may be carry-over from other donors' samples. The chain carries TRBV28 and TRBJ2-3; no definite D call. For the CDR3, the DNA is TGTGCCAGCAGTGCACATCGGACCGAAGATACGCAGTATTTT. Its translation is CASSAHRTEDTQYF.